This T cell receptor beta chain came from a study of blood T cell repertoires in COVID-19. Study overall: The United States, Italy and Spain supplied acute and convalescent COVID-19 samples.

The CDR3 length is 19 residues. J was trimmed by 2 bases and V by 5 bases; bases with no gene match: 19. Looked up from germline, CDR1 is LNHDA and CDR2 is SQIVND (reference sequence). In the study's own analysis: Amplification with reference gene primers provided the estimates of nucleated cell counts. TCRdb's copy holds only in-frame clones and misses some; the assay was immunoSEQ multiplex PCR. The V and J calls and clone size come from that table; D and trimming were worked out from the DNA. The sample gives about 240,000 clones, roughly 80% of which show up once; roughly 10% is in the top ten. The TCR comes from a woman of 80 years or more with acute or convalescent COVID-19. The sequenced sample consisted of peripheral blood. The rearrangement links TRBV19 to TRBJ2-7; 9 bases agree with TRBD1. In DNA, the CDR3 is TGTGCCAGTAGTCGGCTAAGGGGCCAAGGACAGGGGACTCCCTACGAGCAGTACTTC. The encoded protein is CASSRLRGQGQGTPYEQYF. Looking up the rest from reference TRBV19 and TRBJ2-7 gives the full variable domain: DGGITQSPKYLFRKEGQNVTLSCEQNLNHDAMYWYRQDPGQGLRLIYYSQIVNDFQKGDIAEGYSVSREKKESFPLTVTSAQKNPTAFYLCASSRLRGQGQGTPYEQYFGPGTRLTVT.